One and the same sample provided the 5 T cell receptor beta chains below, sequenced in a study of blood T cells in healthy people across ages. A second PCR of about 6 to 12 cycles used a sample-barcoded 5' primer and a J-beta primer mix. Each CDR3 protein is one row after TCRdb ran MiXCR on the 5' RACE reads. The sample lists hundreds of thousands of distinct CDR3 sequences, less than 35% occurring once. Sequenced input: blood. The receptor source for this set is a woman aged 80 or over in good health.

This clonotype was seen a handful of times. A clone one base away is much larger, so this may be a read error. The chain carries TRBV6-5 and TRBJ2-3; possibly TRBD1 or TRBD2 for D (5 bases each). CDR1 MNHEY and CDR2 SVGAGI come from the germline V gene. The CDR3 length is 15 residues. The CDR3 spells CATSLGTASTDTRYF. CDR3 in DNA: TGTGCCACCTCCCTTGGGACGGCTAGCACAGATACGCGGTATTTT.

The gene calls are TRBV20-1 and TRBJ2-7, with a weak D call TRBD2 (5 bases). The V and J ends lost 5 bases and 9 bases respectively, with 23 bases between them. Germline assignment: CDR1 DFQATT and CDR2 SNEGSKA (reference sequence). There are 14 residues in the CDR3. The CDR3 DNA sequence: TGCAGTGCTGAATTCACGCTAAACGTCGGAGGGCAGTACTTC. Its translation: CSAEFTLNVGGQYF.

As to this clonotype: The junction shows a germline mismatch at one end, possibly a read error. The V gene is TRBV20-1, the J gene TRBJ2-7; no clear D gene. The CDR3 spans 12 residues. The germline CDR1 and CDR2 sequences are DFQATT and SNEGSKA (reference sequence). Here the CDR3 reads CSAGRSNYEQYF. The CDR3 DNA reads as TGTAGTGCTGGTCGGAGCAACTACGAGCAGTACTTC.

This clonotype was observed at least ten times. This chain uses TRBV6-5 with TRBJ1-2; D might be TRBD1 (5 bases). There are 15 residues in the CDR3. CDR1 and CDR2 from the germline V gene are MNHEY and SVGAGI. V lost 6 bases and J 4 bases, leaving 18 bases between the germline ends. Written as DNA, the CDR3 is TGTGCCAGCAGGCATTACCCTCGGGGCGGCTATGGCTACACCTTC. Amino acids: CASRHYPRGGYGYTF.

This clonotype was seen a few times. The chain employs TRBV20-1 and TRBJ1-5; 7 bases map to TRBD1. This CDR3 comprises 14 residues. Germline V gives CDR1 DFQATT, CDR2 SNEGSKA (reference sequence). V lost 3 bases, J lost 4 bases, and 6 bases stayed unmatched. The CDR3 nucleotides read TGCAGTGCTAGTGACAGGGTGAAAAATCAGCCCCAGCATTTT. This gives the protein CSASDRVKNQPQHF.